This paragraph covers one T cell receptor beta chain sequence. What it binds is unknown. These data belong to a study of T cell responses to AZD1222 COVID-19 vaccine. Whole-study findings and limits: Distributed over spike, vaccine-associated CD4 TCRs predominated at 160-218 and 743-854. The donors showed a predominance of white British ancestry and of females, with possible underestimation of clonal diversity.

Measured with immunoSEQ multiplex PCR; TCRdb has only the in-frame clones, and not every one. The sample carries roughly 130,000 clones, 88% recorded once. The CDR3 length is 18 residues. Germline V lookup: CDR1 SGHVS, CDR2 FNYEAQ. V dropped 3 bases and J dropped 4; count of bases not matched to a gene: 15. The TCR was taken from an adult in good health. The specimen comprised peripheral blood, sampled on day 0 of MenACWY control vaccination. The chain links TRBV7-6 to TRBJ2-3, with 8 nucleotides matching TRBD2. Here the CDR3 DNA reads TGTGCCAGCAGCTTTACTCTAGCGGGTGGCTTACGGCCAGATACGCAGTATTTT. This codes for CASSFTLAGGLRPDTQYF.